The entry below gives a single T cell receptor beta chain sequence along with its context. The sample is drawn from a study of shared clonotypes between healthy human individuals. For the study at large: The people who gave samples were a couple of women and a few men aged 18 to 49.

Across several immunoSEQ plates, the genomic DNA of each subset was split evenly. The repertoire was sequenced with immunoSEQ multiplex PCR; TCRdb's copy has only in-frame clones and lacks some. The sample contains about 2.4 million clones, roughly 93% of which appear only once. This CDR3 has 16 amino acids. The germline CDR1 and CDR2 sequences are MNHEY and SVGAGI. Trimming cost V 2 bases and J 3 bases, with 16 bases left between them. Study donors comprised healthy, HIV-negative adults devoid of recent acute infection or vaccination. Splitting of CD4+ cells produced CD45RA+ naive and CD45RA-negative memory subsets.

J is TRBJ1-1 and V is TRBV6-5; a possible D gene is TRBD1 (6 bases). The material sequenced was naive CD4+ T cells from PBMCs. Subset of the sample: CD45RA+ positively selected. The receptor's source is a man younger than 35 in good health. Some clones in this sample may be carry-over from other donors' samples. As DNA, the CDR3 is TGTGCCAGCAGTTACCCGCCCACTGACAGGTACACTGAAGCTTTCTTT. The encoded protein is CASSYPPTDRYTEAFF.